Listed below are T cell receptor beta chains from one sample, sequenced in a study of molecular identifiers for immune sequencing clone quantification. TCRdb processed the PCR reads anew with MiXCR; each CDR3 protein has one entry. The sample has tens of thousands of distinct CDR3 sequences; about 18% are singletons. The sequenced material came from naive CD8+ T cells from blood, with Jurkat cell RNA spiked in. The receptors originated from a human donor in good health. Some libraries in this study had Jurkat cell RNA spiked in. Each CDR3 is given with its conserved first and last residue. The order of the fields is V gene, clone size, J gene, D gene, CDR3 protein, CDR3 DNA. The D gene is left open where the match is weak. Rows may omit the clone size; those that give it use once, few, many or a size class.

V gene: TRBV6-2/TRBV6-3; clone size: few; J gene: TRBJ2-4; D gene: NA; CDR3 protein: CASSYATGPVAKNIQYF; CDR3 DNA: TGTGCCAGCAGTTACGCGACAGGTCCAGTGGCCAAAAACATTCAGTACTTC
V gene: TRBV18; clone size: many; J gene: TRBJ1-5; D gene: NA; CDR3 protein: CASSPPPDSWGNQPQHF; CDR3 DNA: TGTGCCAGCTCACCACCGCCGGACTCCTGGGGCAATCAGCCCCAGCATTTT
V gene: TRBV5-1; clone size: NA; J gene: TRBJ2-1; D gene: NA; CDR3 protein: CASSFGVNEQFF; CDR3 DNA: TGCGCCAGCAGCTTTGGGGTCAATGAGCAGTTCTTC
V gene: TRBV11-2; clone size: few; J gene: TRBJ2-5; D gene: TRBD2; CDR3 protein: CASSLGRRGGYQETQYF; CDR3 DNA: TGTGCCAGCAGCTTAGGGCGGCGCGGGGGGTACCAAGAGACCCAGTACTTC
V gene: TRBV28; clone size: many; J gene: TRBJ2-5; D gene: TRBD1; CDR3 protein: CASSLDREETQYF; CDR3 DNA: TGTGCCAGCAGCCTGGACAGGGAAGAGACCCAGTACTTC
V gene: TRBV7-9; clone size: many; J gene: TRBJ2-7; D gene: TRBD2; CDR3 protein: CASSFGAGGREQYF; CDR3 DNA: TGTGCCAGCAGCTTCGGAGCGGGAGGGCGCGAGCAGTACTTC
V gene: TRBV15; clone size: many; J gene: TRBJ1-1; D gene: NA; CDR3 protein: CATSTLATGRNTEAFF; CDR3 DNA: TGTGCCACCAGCACCTTAGCTACAGGGAGGAACACTGAAGCTTTCTTT
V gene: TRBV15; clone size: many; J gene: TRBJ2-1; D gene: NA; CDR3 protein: CATSSRGPLYNEQFF; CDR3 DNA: TGTGCCACCAGCAGCCGGGGTCCCCTTTACAATGAGCAGTTCTTC
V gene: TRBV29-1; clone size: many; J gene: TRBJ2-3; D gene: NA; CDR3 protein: CSARIRVSTDTQYF; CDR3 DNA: TGCAGCGCTAGAATCCGTGTGTCCACAGATACGCAGTATTTT
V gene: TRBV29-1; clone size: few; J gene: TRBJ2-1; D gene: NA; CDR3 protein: CSVLAYNEQFF; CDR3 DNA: TGCAGCGTACTAGCTTACAATGAGCAGTTCTTC
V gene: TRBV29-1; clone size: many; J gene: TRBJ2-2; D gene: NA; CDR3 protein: CSVIPANTGELFF; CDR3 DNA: TGCAGCGTTATACCCGCGAACACCGGGGAGCTGTTTTTT
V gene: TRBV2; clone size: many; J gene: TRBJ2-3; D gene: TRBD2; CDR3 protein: CASSKLAGGPKDTQYF; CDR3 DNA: TGTGCCAGCAGTAAACTAGCGGGAGGGCCGAAAGATACGCAGTATTTT
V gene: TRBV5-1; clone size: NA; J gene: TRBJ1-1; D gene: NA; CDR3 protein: CASSLFRGDTEAFF; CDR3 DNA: TGCGCCAGCAGCTTGTTCAGGGGAGACACTGAAGCTTTCTTT
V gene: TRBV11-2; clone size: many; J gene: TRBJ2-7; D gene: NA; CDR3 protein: CASSLRARSSYEQYF; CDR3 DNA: TGTGCCAGCAGCCTTAGGGCCAGAAGCTCCTACGAGCAGTACTTC
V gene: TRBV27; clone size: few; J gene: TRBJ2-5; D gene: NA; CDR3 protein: CASSLWSGAGETQYF; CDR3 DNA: TGTGCCAGCAGTTTATGGTCAGGGGCGGGAGAGACCCAGTACTTC
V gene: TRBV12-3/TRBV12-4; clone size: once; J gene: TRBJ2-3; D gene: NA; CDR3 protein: CASSLGWGGTDTQYF; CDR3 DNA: TGTGCCAGCAGTTTAGGGTGGGGAGGCACAGATACGCAGTATTTT
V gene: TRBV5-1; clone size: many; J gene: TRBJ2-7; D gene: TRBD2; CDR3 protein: CASSLDASGTYEQYF; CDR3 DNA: TGCGCCAGCAGCTTGGATGCTAGCGGGACGTACGAGCAGTACTTC
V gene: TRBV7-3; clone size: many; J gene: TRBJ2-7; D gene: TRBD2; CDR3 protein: CASSLSLAGGYEQYF; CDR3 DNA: TGTGCCAGCAGCTTAAGCCTAGCGGGAGGCTACGAGCAGTACTTC
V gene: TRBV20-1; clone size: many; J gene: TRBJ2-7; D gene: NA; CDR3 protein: CSARDLKGTGTIEQYF; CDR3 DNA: TGCAGTGCTAGAGATCTAAAGGGTACAGGGACGATCGAGCAGTACTTC
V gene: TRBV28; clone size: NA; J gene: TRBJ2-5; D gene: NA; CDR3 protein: CASSPWETQYF; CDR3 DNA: TGTGCCAGTAGTCCCTGGGAGACCCAGTACTTC
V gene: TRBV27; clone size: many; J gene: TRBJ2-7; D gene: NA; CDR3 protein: CASSLPESYEQYF; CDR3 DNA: TGTGCCAGCAGTTTACCGGAATCCTACGAGCAGTACTTC
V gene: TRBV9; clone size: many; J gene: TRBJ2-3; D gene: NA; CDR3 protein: CASSQWGTSTDTQYF; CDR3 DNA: TGTGCCAGCAGCCAGTGGGGGACCAGCACAGATACGCAGTATTTT
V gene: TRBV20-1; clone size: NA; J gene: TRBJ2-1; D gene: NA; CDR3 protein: CSARDLTEQFF; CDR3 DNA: TGCAGTGCTAGAGATCTGACTGAGCAGTTCTTC
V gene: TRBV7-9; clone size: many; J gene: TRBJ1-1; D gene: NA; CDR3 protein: CASSLTTGGAFF; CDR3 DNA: TGTGCCAGCAGCTTAACGACGGGGGGAGCTTTCTTT
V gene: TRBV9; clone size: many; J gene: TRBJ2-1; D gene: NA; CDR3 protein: CASSSRRGLEHNEQFF; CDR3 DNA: TGTGCCAGCAGCTCCAGGAGGGGGCTAGAACACAATGAGCAGTTCTTC
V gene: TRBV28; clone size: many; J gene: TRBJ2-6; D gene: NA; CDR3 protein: CASSFSTVNSGANVLTF; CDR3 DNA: TGTGCCAGCAGTTTCTCAACAGTCAACTCTGGGGCCAACGTCCTGACTTTC
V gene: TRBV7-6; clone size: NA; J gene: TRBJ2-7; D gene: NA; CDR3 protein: CASSLTEAHEQYF; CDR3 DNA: TGTGCCAGCAGTCTCACAGAGGCCCACGAGCAGTACTTC
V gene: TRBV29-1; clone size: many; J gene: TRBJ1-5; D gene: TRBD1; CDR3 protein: CSVQGEGNQPQHF; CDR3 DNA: TGCAGCGTCCAGGGGGAAGGCAATCAGCCCCAGCATTTT
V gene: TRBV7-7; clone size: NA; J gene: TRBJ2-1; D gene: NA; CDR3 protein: CASSRLPGRANSYNEQFF; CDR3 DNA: TGTGCCAGCAGTCGACTCCCCGGTCGGGCCAACTCCTACAATGAGCAGTTCTTC
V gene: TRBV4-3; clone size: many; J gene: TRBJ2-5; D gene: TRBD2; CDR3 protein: CASSQESLAGETQYF; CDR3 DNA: TGCGCCAGCAGCCAAGAATCGCTAGCGGGAGAGACCCAGTACTTC
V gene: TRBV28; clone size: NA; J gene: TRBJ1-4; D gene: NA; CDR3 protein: CASSLGPSGGEKLFF; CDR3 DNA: TGTGCCAGCAGTCTTGGACCCTCGGGAGGAGAAAAACTGTTTTTT
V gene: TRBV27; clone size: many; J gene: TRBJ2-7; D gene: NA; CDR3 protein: CASSFLDRTPYEQYF; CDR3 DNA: TGTGCCAGCAGTTTCCTCGACAGGACCCCTTACGAGCAGTACTTC
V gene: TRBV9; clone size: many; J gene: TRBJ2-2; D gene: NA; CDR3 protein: CASSRRDTDTGELFF; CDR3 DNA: TGTGCCAGCTCACGCCGGGACACTGACACCGGGGAGCTGTTTTTT
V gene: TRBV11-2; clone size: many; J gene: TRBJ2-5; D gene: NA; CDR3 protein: CASSLLETQYF; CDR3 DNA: TGTGCCAGCAGCTTACTAGAGACCCAGTACTTC
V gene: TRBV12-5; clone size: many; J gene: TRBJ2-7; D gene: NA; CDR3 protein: CASGSPLAVRCYEQYF; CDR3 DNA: TGTGCTAGTGGTTCCCCCTTGGCCGTTCGTTGTTACGAGCAGTACTTC
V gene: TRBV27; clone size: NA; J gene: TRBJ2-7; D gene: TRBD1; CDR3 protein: CASSLGPTGDYEQYF; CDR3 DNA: TGTGCCAGCAGTTTAGGCCCGACAGGGGATTACGAGCAGTACTTC
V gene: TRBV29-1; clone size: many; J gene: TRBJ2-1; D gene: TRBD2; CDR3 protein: CSAREGRRSYNEQFF; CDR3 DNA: TGCAGCGCCCGGGAGGGGAGACGATCCTACAATGAGCAGTTCTTC
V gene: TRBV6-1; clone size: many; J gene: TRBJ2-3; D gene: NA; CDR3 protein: CASSDWGSTDTQYF; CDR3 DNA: TGTGCCAGCAGTGATTGGGGGAGCACAGATACGCAGTATTTT